This T cell receptor beta chain was obtained from a study of CD8 T cells in ankylosing spondylitis. Trimming removed 3 bases at V and 0 bases at J, with 0 bases between. The CDR3 loop spans 11 amino acids. Germline values: CDR1 SGDLS, CDR2 YYNGEE. Findings and limits, study-wide: Within ankylosing spondylitis blood, a TCR beta motif made up of roughly eight highly homologous variants appeared to be characteristic.

TCR beta libraries were made by quantitative 5'-RACE with molecular barcodes. MiXCR, run by TCRdb on the 5' RACE reads, gives a single entry per CDR3 protein. The sample carries under 450,000 distinct CDR3 sequences, 20% recorded once. This clonotype has only a few counts. Its target is unknown. This clonotype was sampled from a male donor with ankylosing spondylitis or in good health (not recorded which). The sequenced material came from blood, either unsorted or a sorted T cell fraction (not recorded which). The V gene is TRBV9, the J gene TRBJ1-2; no reliable D call. The CDR3: CASSANYGYTF. The CDR3 DNA follows: TGTGCCAGCAGCGCTAACTATGGCTACACCTTC.